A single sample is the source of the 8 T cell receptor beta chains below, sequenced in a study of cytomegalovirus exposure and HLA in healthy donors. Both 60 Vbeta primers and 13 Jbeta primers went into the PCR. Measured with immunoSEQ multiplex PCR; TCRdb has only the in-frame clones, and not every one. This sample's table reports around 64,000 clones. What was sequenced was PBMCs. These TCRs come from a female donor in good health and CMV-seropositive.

The CDR3 spells CASSYSAGATGNTIYF. CDR3 DNA sequence: TGTGCCAGCAGTTACTCGGCAGGGGCTACTGGAAACACCATATATTTT. V is TRBV6-5 and J is TRBJ1-3; a weak D match, TRBD1 (6 bases). The CDR3 is made up of 16 amino acids. The V and J ends lost 0 bases and 2 bases respectively, with 11 bases between them. CDR1 is MNHEY and CDR2 is SVGAGI in the germline V gene.

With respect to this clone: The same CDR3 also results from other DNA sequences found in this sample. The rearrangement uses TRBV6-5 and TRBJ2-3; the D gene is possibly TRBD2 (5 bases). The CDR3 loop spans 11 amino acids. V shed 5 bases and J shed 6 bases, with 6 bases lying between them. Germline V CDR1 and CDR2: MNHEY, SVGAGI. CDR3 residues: CASSPGDTQYF. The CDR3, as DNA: TGTGCCAGCAGTCCGGGGGATACGCAGTATTTT.

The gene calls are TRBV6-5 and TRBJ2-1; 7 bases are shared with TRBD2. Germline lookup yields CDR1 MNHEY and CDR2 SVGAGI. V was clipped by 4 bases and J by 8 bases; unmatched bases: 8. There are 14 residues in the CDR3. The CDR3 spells CASSSSPGLYEQFF. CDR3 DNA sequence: TGTGCCAGCAGTTCGTCTCCGGGACTATATGAGCAGTTCTTC.

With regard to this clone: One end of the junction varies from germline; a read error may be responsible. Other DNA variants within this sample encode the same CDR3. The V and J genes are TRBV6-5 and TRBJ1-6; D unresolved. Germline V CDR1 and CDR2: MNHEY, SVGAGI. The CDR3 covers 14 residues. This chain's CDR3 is CASSVEDSNSPLHF. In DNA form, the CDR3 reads TGTGCCAGCAGTGTTGAGGACTCAAATTCACCCCTACACTTT.

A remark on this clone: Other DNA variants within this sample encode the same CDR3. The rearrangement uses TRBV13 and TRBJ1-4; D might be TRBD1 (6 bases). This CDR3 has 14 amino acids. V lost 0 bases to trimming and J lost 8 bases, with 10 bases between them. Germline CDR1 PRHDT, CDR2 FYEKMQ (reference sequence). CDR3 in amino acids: CASSLGDRSEKLFF. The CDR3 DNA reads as TGTGCCAGCAGCTTAGGAGACAGGTCGGAAAAACTGTTTTTT. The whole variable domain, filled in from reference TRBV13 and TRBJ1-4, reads AAGVIQSPRHLIKEKRETATLKCYPIPRHDTVYWYQQGPGQDPQFLISFYEKMQSDKGSIPDRFSAQQFSDYHSELNMSSLELGDSALYFCASSLGDRSEKLFFGSGTQLSVL.

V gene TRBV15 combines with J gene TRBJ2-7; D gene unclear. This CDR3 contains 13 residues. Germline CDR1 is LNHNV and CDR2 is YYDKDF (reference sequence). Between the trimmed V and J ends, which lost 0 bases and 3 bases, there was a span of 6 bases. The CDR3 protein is CATSRDVLYEQYF. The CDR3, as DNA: TGTGCCACCAGCAGAGATGTCCTCTACGAGCAGTACTTC.

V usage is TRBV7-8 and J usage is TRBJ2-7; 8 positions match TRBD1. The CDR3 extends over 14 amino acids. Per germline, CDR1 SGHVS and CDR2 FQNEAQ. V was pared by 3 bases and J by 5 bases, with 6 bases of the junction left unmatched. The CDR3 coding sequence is TGTGCCAGCAGCTTCGGACAGGGTTACGACGAGCAGTACTTC. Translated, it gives CASSFGQGYDEQYF.

This chain's CDR3 is CASSSPVTGSSYEQYF. The CDR3, as DNA: TGTGCCAGCAGTTCCCCGGTGACAGGGTCCTCCTACGAGCAGTACTTC. This rearrangement joins TRBV6-5 to TRBJ2-7, with 7 positions matching TRBD1. CDR3 size: 16 residues. The V segment lost 4 bases and the J segment 0 bases; nucleotides outside the gene matches: 9. Germline V gene data show CDR1 as MNHEY and CDR2 as SVGAGI.